This T cell receptor beta chain was documented in a study of T cell repertoires in cytomegalovirus infection. About the research overall: It was the public TCR beta signatures that indicated both CMV infection and matching HLA type.

TCRdb re-derived calls from the reads in MiXCR, one entry per CDR3 protein. The data contain about 80,000 distinct CDR3 sequences, approximately 3.7% of them singletons. The V gene lost 4 bases and the J gene lost 1 base, with 10 bases spanning the gap. Germline V lookup: CDR1 SEHNR, CDR2 FQNEAQ (reference sequence). This CDR3 comprises 14 residues. Study findings and constraints: HLA-C-restricted TCR beta clonotypes specific for CMV led the ex vivo response. CMV carriers having the relevant HLA were flagged by cumulative public TCR beta family frequency.

The sample holds many counts of this clonotype. Its antigen remains unknown. This receptor was identified in a human donor in good health (CMV status not recorded). Some clones in this sample may be carry-over from other donors' samples. The rearrangement uses TRBV7-9 and TRBJ1-1, with D uncertain. Sequenced input: PBMCs. Here the CDR3 reads CASSSSQSNTEAFF. For the CDR3, the DNA is TGTGCCAGCAGCTCGAGTCAATCGAACACTGAAGCTTTCTTT.